Each of the 7 T cell receptor beta chains below was sequenced from the same sample in a study of cytomegalovirus exposure and HLA in healthy donors. The PCR made use of 60 Vbeta and 13 Jbeta primers. Clones were sequenced by immunoSEQ multiplex PCR, and TCRdb holds only the in-frame ones, with some missing. The table lists about 120,000 clones, 77% of them singletons. The specimen sequenced was PBMCs. Receptor source: a male donor in good health and CMV-seropositive.

This rearrangement joins TRBV28 to TRBJ2-5; 9 nucleotides agree with TRBD1. The J segment lost 4 bases and the V segment lost 4 bases, leaving 7 bases of the junction unmatched. The CDR3 runs 15 residues. Germline lookup yields CDR1 MDHEN and CDR2 SYDVKM. The CDR3 here is CASSSDRGLRETQYF. Written as DNA, the CDR3 is TGTGCCAGCAGTTCAGACAGGGGGTTGCGAGAGACCCAGTACTTC. The entire variable domain, with the rest obtained from reference TRBV28 and TRBJ2-5, is as follows: DVKVTQSSRYLVKRTGEKVFLECVQDMDHENMFWYRQDPGLGLRLIYFSYDVKMKEKGDIPEGYSVSREKKERFSLILESASTNQTSMYLCASSSDRGLRETQYFGPGTRLLVL.

The chain carries TRBV7-8 and TRBJ1-5; TRBD1 matches at 11 bases. This CDR3 has 18 amino acids. V gave up 4 bases and J gave up 0 bases; unmatched junction bases: 8. Per germline, CDR1 SGHVS and CDR2 FQNEAQ. The CDR3 bases are TGTGCCAGCAGCTGGGTTCCGGGACAGGGGGGTAGCAATCAGCCCCAGCATTTT. It codes for CASSWVPGQGGSNQPQHF. Filled out from reference TRBV7-8 and TRBJ1-5, the complete variable domain reads GAGVSQSPRYKVAKRGQDVALRCDPISGHVSLFWYQQALGQGPEFLTYFQNEAQLDKSGLPSDRFFAERPEGSVSTLKIQRTQQEDSAVYLCASSWVPGQGGSNQPQHFGDGTRLSIL.

The chain couples TRBV6-5 to TRBJ2-2; D might be TRBD2 (5 bases). Germline CDR1 MNHEY, CDR2 SVGAGI. V was cut by 5 bases and J by 4 bases, with 14 bases left in between. The CDR3 contains 15 residues. CDR3 sequence (DNA): TGTGCCAGCAGTCCCTGGGCCCGGGGCACCGGGGAGCTGTTTTTT. Translation: CASSPWARGTGELFF.

The V and J genes are TRBV27 and TRBJ1-1; D is possibly TRBD1 (6 bases). CDR3 length: 16 amino acids. Trimming removed 3 bases at V and 3 bases at J, with 17 bases between. CDR1 is MNHEY and CDR2 is SMNVEV in the germline V gene (reference sequence). CDR3 nucleotide sequence: TGTGCCAGCAGTTTTCTCGGACAGAGTCGGGACACTGAAGCTTTCTTT. Protein: CASSFLGQSRDTEAFF.

The CDR3 nucleotides are TGTGCCAGCAGGACAGGGGTCAATTCACCCCTCCACTTT. This gives the protein CASRTGVNSPLHF. The chain uses TRBV27 and TRBJ1-6; 8 nucleotides agree with TRBD1. The CDR3 spans 13 residues. The germline V gene has CDR1 MNHEY and CDR2 SMNVEV (reference sequence). V dropped 6 bases and J dropped 7; count of bases not matched to a gene: 2.

V and J are TRBV10-2 and TRBJ1-6, with D hard to call. Trimming stripped 5 bases from V and 3 bases from J, with 11 bases between. The CDR3 covers 15 residues. Germline V gene data show CDR1 as WSHSY and CDR2 as SAAADI. CDR3 bases: TGCGCCAGCAGTTTGGCAGAGGACTATAATTCACCCCTCCACTTT. As protein: CASSLAEDYNSPLHF.

To note about this clone: A junction boundary mismatches the germline segment, possibly from a read error. J is TRBJ2-6 and V is TRBV27; D perhaps matches TRBD2 (7 bases). Germline lookup yields CDR1 MNHEY and CDR2 SMNVEV (reference sequence). The CDR3 has 19 residues. The CDR3 bases are TGTGCCAGCAGTCCCTCCGGGGGGCGGGAGTTCGCTGGGGCCAACGGCCTGACTTTC. It yields the protein CASSPSGGREFAGANGLTF. Full variable domain (remainder filled in from reference TRBV27 and TRBJ2-6): EAQVTQNPRYLITVTGKKLTVTCSQNMNHEYMSWYRQDPGLGLRQIYYSMNVEVTDKGDVPEGYKVSRKEKRNFPLILESPSPNQTSLYFCASSPSGGREFAGANGLTFGAGSRLTVL.